This passage covers 3 T cell receptor beta chains from one sample sequenced in a study of T cells in Graves' hyperthyroidism and ophthalmopathy. From RNA transcripts, TCR beta CDR3 regions were amplified. The primer set for the first-round RT-PCR of the TCR CDR3 was HTBI. MiXCR, run by TCRdb on the multiplex PCR reads, gives a single entry per CDR3 protein. The sample lists roughly 560,000 distinct CDR3 sequences; about 15% were seen once. Sequenced input: blood. These TCRs come from a woman between 40 and 50 years old with Graves' ophthalmopathy.

The sample holds many counts of this clonotype. V and J are TRBV30 and TRBJ1-5, with no clear D. The CDR3 consists of 15 residues. Deletions cut 3 bases from V and 2 bases from J, with 14 bases between. Per germline, CDR1 GTSNPN and CDR2 SVGIG (reference sequence). The DNA of the CDR3 is TGTGCCTGGAGCCAGGACGGGGTGGGCAATCAGCCCCAGCATTTT. Translating gives CAWSQDGVGNQPQHF.

This clonotype has a handful of counts. J is TRBJ2-7 and V is TRBV11-2; D may match TRBD1 or TRBD2 (6 bases each). The germline V and J ends were trimmed by 0 bases and 5 bases, with 14 bases remaining between them. CDR1 and CDR2 (germline): SGHAT, FQNNGV. This CDR3 spans 15 amino acids. The CDR3 is CASSLDRGASHEQYF. CDR3 coding DNA: TGTGCCAGCAGCTTAGATAGGGGGGCTTCCCACGAGCAGTACTTC.

The rearrangement joins TRBV12-3 or TRBV12-4 to TRBJ2-7; the D gene is possibly TRBD2 (5 bases). Between the trimmed V and J ends, which lost 5 bases and 6 bases, there was a span of 20 bases. The CDR3 spans 15 residues. The CDR3 nucleotides are TGTGCCAGCAGTCCATCGGGTCCTCGGAGGCTCGAGCAGTACTTC. Encoded protein: CASSPSGPRRLEQYF.